The 12 T cell receptor beta chains reported below all come from one sample, sequenced in a study of blood T cell repertoires in COVID-19. Measured with immunoSEQ multiplex PCR; TCRdb has only the in-frame clones, and not every one. The data show around 230,000 clones, with 75% to 90% seen just once and over 2% held by the top ten. The sample was peripheral blood. The receptors were gathered from a man aged 30-40 years who had recovered from COVID-19.

The table lists this clone with a count of one. The V call is TRBV6-5, the J call TRBJ2-2; 8 nucleotides match TRBD1. Germline loops: CDR1 MNHEY, CDR2 SVGAGI. The V gene end was trimmed by 7 bases and the J gene end by 5 bases; junction bases not matched to a gene: 6. This CDR3 region has 14 residues. CDR3 sequence reads: CASNRGAGTGELFF. The CDR3 DNA is TGTGCCAGCAACAGGGGGGCCGGGACCGGGGAGCTGTTTTTT.

The chain employs TRBV6-6 and TRBJ1-3; D uncertain. The V gene lost 3 bases and the J gene lost 0 bases, with 6 bases spanning the gap. CDR3 length: 14 amino acids. CDR1 is MNHNY and CDR2 is SVGAGI in the germline V gene (reference sequence). The CDR3 protein is CASSYRGSGNTIYF. CDR3 bases: TGTGCCAGCAGTTATCGGGGCTCTGGAAACACCATATATTTT.

This rearrangement joins TRBV6-5 to TRBJ1-1, with D possibly matching TRBD1 (6 bases). This CDR3 contains 13 residues. V lost 0 bases and J 11 bases, leaving 13 bases between the germline ends. From germline, CDR1 is MNHEY and CDR2 SVGAGI. DNA of the CDR3: TGTGCCAGCAGTTACTCGATAGGGGGGGAGGCTTTCTTT. Encoded protein: CASSYSIGGEAFF.

The chain is built from TRBV7-2 and TRBJ2-1; 10 nucleotides agree with TRBD2. V gave up 3 bases and J gave up 7 bases; unmatched junction bases: 6. Germline CDR1 and CDR2: SGHTA and FQGNSA. The CDR3 totals 15 residues. This CDR3 reads CASSFLAGGPNEQFF. CDR3 nucleotides: TGTGCCAGCAGCTTCTTAGCGGGGGGTCCAAATGAGCAGTTCTTC.

This clone has just a few counts. This rearrangement joins TRBV7-7 to TRBJ1-4; 9 nucleotides agree with TRBD1. J was trimmed by 8 bases and V by 7 bases; bases with no gene match: 17. The CDR3 loop spans 17 amino acids. CDR1 and CDR2 from the germline V gene are SSHAT and FNYEAQ (reference sequence). The CDR3 nucleotides read TGTGCCAGCACCCATACAGGGGGCGTACCCGTAGAGGAAAAACTGTTTTTT. Translation gives CASTHTGGVPVEEKLFF.

This chain uses TRBV9 with TRBJ1-1, with D possibly TRBD1 on 5 matching bases. CDR1 is SGDLS, CDR2 YYNGEE, per germline. The CDR3 extends over 14 amino acids. V was trimmed by 0 bases and J by 2 bases, leaving 8 bases between them. The chain's CDR3 is CASSVAQANTEAFF. The CDR3 bases are TGTGCCAGCAGCGTAGCACAGGCCAACACTGAAGCTTTCTTT. Combining the CDR3 with reference TRBV9 and TRBJ1-1 gives the whole variable domain DSGVTQTPKHLITATGQRVTLRCSPRSGDLSVYWYQQSLDQGLQFLIQYYNGEERAKGNILERFSAQQFPDLHSELNLSSLELGDSALYFCASSVAQANTEAFFGQGTRLTVV.

The chain employs TRBV5-4 and TRBJ2-7, with D possibly TRBD1 on 6 matching bases. V was cut by 3 bases and J by 3 bases, with 13 bases left in between. The CDR3 is 14 residues long. CDR1 is SGHNT, CDR2 YYREEE, per germline (reference sequence). The CDR3 coding sequence is TGTGCCAGCAGCTCACAGGGTTTAATCTACGAGCAGTACTTC. It yields the protein CASSSQGLIYEQYF.

The V call is TRBV30, the J call TRBJ2-7, with TRBD1 as a possible D gene (6 bases). The CDR3 is 14 residues long. V gave up 1 base and J gave up 0 bases, with 10 bases separating them. Per germline, CDR1 GTSNPN and CDR2 SVGIG (reference sequence). In nucleotides, the CDR3 is TGTGCCTGGAGTGGAGACAGGCCCTCCTACGAGCAGTACTTC. This gives the protein CAWSGDRPSYEQYF.

This chain uses TRBV5-1 with TRBJ1-6; D uncertain. The CDR3 runs to 15 residues. With 2 bases removed from V and 5 bases from J, the gap between germline ends came to 11 bases. Germline CDR1 SGHRS, CDR2 YFSETQ. Written as DNA, the CDR3 is TGCGCCAGCAGCTTAGAGGTACCAGATAATTCACCCCTCCACTTT. It yields the protein CASSLEVPDNSPLHF.

The chain links TRBV5-1 to TRBJ2-3, with TRBD1 matching over 9 bases. The CDR3 is made up of 15 amino acids. Trimming removed 1 base from V and 5 bases from J; junction bases left unmatched: 5. In germline, CDR1 is SGHRS, CDR2 YFSETQ. Written as DNA, the CDR3 is TGCGCCAGCAGCTTGAACAGGGGGCTCGTAGATACGCAGTATTTT. Amino acids: CASSLNRGLVDTQYF.

This rearrangement joins TRBV5-1 to TRBJ2-3; 7 bases fit TRBD1. Germline assignment: CDR1 SGHRS and CDR2 YFSETQ. The V and J ends lost 7 bases and 2 bases, in that order; junction bases with no gene match: 4. CDR3 length: 13 residues. The CDR3 spells CASGDRYTDTQYF. The CDR3 nucleotides read TGCGCCAGCGGGGACAGATACACAGATACGCAGTATTTT.

The chain carries TRBV4-2 and TRBJ1-2; D not resolved. The CDR3 runs 15 residues. Trimming removed 4 bases from V and 1 base from J, with 13 bases in between. CDR1 and CDR2 from the germline V gene are LGHNA and YNFKEQ. The CDR3 sequence is CASSRSPGLNYGYTF. The DNA of the CDR3 is TGTGCCAGCAGCCGCTCTCCGGGTCTTAACTATGGCTACACCTTC.